This T cell receptor beta chain emerged from a study of cytomegalovirus exposure and HLA in healthy donors. Broader study findings: Later analysis suggested most CMV-associated TCR beta chains were HLA-restricted. In a later analysis, 16,951 TCR beta sequences were associated with HLA alleles at 0.05 false discovery rate.

Worth noting for this clone: Its antigen remains unknown.

V gave up 5 bases and J gave up 4 bases; unmatched junction bases: 9. The CDR3 is 14 amino acids. CDR1 and CDR2 from the germline V gene are SGHRS and YFSETQ. Vbeta (60) and Jbeta (13) primers were used in the PCR. Libraries were prepared by immunoSEQ multiplex PCR; TCRdb keeps only in-frame clonotypes and omits some of them. The sample has around 150,000 clones; 80% to 90% are singletons. This sequence joins TRBV5-1 and TRBJ2-7; 7 nucleotides align to TRBD1. The TCR was taken from a woman between 18 and 29 years old in good health and CMV-seronegative. Sequencing was done on a sample of PBMCs. CDR3 DNA: TGCGCCAGCAGACGCAGGGGGTCAGGTTACGAGCAGTACTTC. Its protein is CASRRRGSGYEQYF.